The 26 T cell receptor beta chains below all came from one sample that was sequenced in a study of OX40 agonist ivuxolimab in advanced cancers. Receptors were amplified or captured by the immunoSEQ multiplex PCR assay. In its TCRdb copy, this immuneACCESS table keeps in-frame sequences only and misses some clones. Where compared with another copy, unresolved V genes explain less than half of these, and the others have no known cause. The sample yields about 76,000 clones; about 80% were counted once. The ten largest clones capture 1.5% to 2% of the sample. The sequencing here drew on CD4+ or CD8+ T cells sorted from blood, taken in a trial of the OX40 agonist ivuxolimab. The source of these receptors is an adult with an advanced solid tumor such as melanoma, head and neck, liver or kidney cancer.

This clone is a singleton in its sample. V is TRBV19 and J is TRBJ1-2; perhaps TRBD1 as D (6 bases). The germline V gene encodes CDR1 LNHDA and CDR2 SQIVND (reference sequence). The ends were cut back, 8 bases at V and 8 bases at J, with 18 bases in the middle. This CDR3 has 13 amino acids. The CDR3 region is CASRFRGGKGYTF. For the CDR3, the DNA is TGTGCCAGTCGGTTTCGGGGGGGCAAAGGCTACACCTTC.

J is TRBJ2-1 and V is TRBV7-8; weak D call: TRBD2 (6 bases). Germline values: CDR1 SGHVS, CDR2 FQNEAQ. The CDR3 sequence is 16 residues long. Between the trimmed V and J ends, which lost 5 bases and 4 bases, there was a span of 18 bases. CDR3 amino acids: CASSVTGTPSYNEQFF. In nucleotides, the CDR3 is TGTGCCAGCAGCGTCACCGGGACTCCTAGTTACAATGAGCAGTTCTTC.

V is TRBV5-1 and J is TRBJ1-6; D may be TRBD1 (6 bases). Germline V gene data show CDR1 as SGHRS and CDR2 as YFSETQ. Trimming shortened V by 8 bases and J by 8 bases, and 17 bases separated the two germline ends. The CDR3 consists of 14 residues. The DNA of the CDR3 is TGCGCCAGTACGCCCGGGACATCCTATTCACCCCTCCACTTT. Amino acid sequence: CASTPGTSYSPLHF.

The chain links TRBV27 to TRBJ2-3; 8 nucleotides agree with TRBD2. V shed 3 bases, J shed 0 bases, and the junction held 8 bases outside the gene matches. CDR1 MNHEY and CDR2 SMNVEV come from the germline V gene (reference sequence). This CDR3 spans 17 amino acids. CDR3 sequence: CASSFGPTGGSTDTQYF. CDR3 sequence (DNA): TGTGCCAGCAGTTTTGGCCCCACGGGGGGGAGCACAGATACGCAGTATTTT.

This chain links TRBV7-6 with TRBJ2-5; tentative D call: TRBD1 (6 bases). Germline V gene data show CDR1 as SGHVS and CDR2 as FNYEAQ. The CDR3 length is 16 residues. V lost 1 base to trimming and J lost 1 base, with 13 bases between them. This CDR3 reads CASSLVGAGPQETQYF. In DNA, the CDR3 is TGTGCCAGCAGCTTAGTGGGGGCAGGGCCCCAAGAGACCCAGTACTTC.

This clone was seen just once. The chain carries TRBV28 and TRBJ2-1; D is ambiguous. Trimming pared 6 bases from V and 0 bases from J, leaving 9 bases between. The V gene's germline CDR1 is MDHEN and CDR2 SYDVKM. The CDR3 totals 14 residues. The CDR3 DNA follows: TGTGCCAGCAGGGCCCTTAGCTCCTACAATGAGCAGTTCTTC. Protein: CASRALSSYNEQFF.

The rearrangement joins TRBV7-3 to TRBJ2-5, with 10 bases that match TRBD2. V lost 1 base, J lost 5 bases, and 7 bases stayed unmatched. This CDR3 region has 16 residues. Looked up from germline, CDR1 is SGHTA and CDR2 is FQGTGA. For the CDR3, the DNA is TGTGCCAGCAGCTTAATGACTAGCGGGCTCGGGGAGACCCAGTACTTC. Its protein product is CASSLMTSGLGETQYF.

The chain links TRBV7-3 to TRBJ2-1, with TRBD2 identical over 13 bases. The CDR3 totals 19 residues. V lost 2 bases and J lost 4; bases outside the gene matches: 11. Germline V gives CDR1 SGHTA, CDR2 FQGTGA. In DNA form, the CDR3 reads TGTGCCAGCAGCTTAGCCCGACTAGCGGGGGGTACCCTTTACAATGAGCAGTTCTTC. Its translation is CASSLARLAGGTLYNEQFF.

The chain recombines TRBV15 with TRBJ2-5; D may correspond to TRBD1 or TRBD2 (6 bases each). Germline assignment: CDR1 LNHNV and CDR2 YYDKDF (reference sequence). Trimming removed 0 bases from V and 2 bases from J, with 10 bases in between. The CDR3 sequence is 15 residues long. Here the CDR3 DNA reads TGTGCCACCAGCAGAGATTGGGGGGCTCAAGAGACCCAGTACTTC. This encodes CATSRDWGAQETQYF.

DNA of the CDR3: TGCGCCAGCAGCCAAGATAACCTACACGCCAACGTCCTGACTTTC. This gives the protein CASSQDNLHANVLTF. The rearrangement uses TRBV4-3 and TRBJ2-6, with D unclear. The ends were cut back, 0 bases at V and 7 bases at J, with 10 bases in the middle. The CDR3 covers 15 residues. The V gene's germline CDR1 is LGHNA and CDR2 YSLEER.

The chain uses TRBV7-3 and TRBJ2-3; 8 bases line up with TRBD2. The CDR3 extends over 14 amino acids. The germline V gene encodes CDR1 SGHTA and CDR2 FQGTGA. Germline trimming cut 5 bases from V and 3 bases from J; bases unmatched to any gene: 4. CDR3 loop: CASSRIAGTDTQYF. CDR3 coding DNA: TGTGCCAGCAGCCGGATAGCGGGGACAGATACGCAGTATTTT.

This CDR3 reads CASSGPSGGVEQYF. DNA of the CDR3: TGTGCCAGCAGCGGACCTAGCGGGGGGGTAGAGCAGTACTTC. The rearrangement joins TRBV9 to TRBJ2-7; 12 bases line up with TRBD2. V dropped 3 bases and J dropped 7; count of bases not matched to a gene: 5. This CDR3 has 14 residues. CDR1 and CDR2 (germline): SGDLS, YYNGEE.

The chain has TRBV6-1 and TRBJ1-6; D gene ambiguous. V gave up 4 bases and J gave up 10 bases, with 17 bases separating them. The CDR3 is made up of 15 amino acids. The germline gives CDR1 MNHNS, CDR2 SASEGT. The CDR3 spells CASSVERSTRSPLHF. The CDR3 region has the DNA TGTGCCAGCAGTGTGGAAAGGAGTACCAGGTCACCCCTCCACTTT.

Only a few counts were recorded for this clone. The chain recombines TRBV2 with TRBJ1-1, with 7 positions matching TRBD1. Trimming took 6 bases from V and 4 from J; bases not matched to a gene: 5. The CDR3 has 13 residues. Germline V gene sequence: CDR1 SNHLY, CDR2 FYNNEI. This chain's CDR3 is CASRLQGSTEAFF. In DNA form, the CDR3 reads TGTGCCAGCAGGTTACAGGGGAGCACTGAAGCTTTCTTT.

This clone was counted only a few times. This chain connects TRBV5-1 to TRBJ2-1, with 7 bases that match TRBD1. With V trimmed by 4 bases and J by 4 bases, 11 bases remained unmatched. The CDR3 is made up of 16 amino acids. Looked up from germline, CDR1 is SGHRS and CDR2 is YFSETQ. In DNA form, the CDR3 reads TGCGCCAGCAGCCCCGAACCGGGACAGTTTTACAATGAGCAGTTCTTC. Residues: CASSPEPGQFYNEQFF.

The chain's CDR3 is CAISERTDTQYF. For the CDR3, the DNA is TGTGCCATCAGTGAGAGAACAGATACGCAGTATTTT. The chain joins TRBV10-3 to TRBJ2-3; unclear D gene. The germline V and J ends were trimmed by 2 bases and 3 bases, with 3 bases remaining between them. The CDR3 is 12 residues long. CDR1 and CDR2 (germline): ENHRY, SYGVKD.

V gene TRBV28 combines with J gene TRBJ1-6; weak D call: TRBD1 (6 bases). The CDR3 loop spans 13 amino acids. Germline V gene data show CDR1 as MDHEN and CDR2 as SYDVKM. The V and J ends lost 7 bases and 10 bases respectively, with 14 bases between them. Here the CDR3 DNA reads TGTGCCAGCACCAGGGGAACAGGCTCACCCCTCCACTTT. This gives the protein CASTRGTGSPLHF.

The chain has TRBV6-5 and TRBJ1-6; TRBD1 is a possible D gene (5 bases). The CDR3 consists of 15 residues. Trimming removed 0 bases at V and 9 bases at J, with 12 bases between. Germline CDR1 and CDR2: MNHEY and SVGAGI. In DNA form, the CDR3 reads TGTGCCAGCAGTTACTCGGGCAGGGAGGGTTCACCCCTCCACTTT. Protein: CASSYSGREGSPLHF.

The V call is TRBV28, the J call TRBJ1-6; unclear D gene. The V gene's germline CDR1 is MDHEN and CDR2 SYDVKM. The ends were cut back, 7 bases at V and 3 bases at J, with 10 bases in the middle. CDR3 length: 14 amino acids. The CDR3 sequence is CASTLLGYNSPLHF. The CDR3 DNA reads as TGTGCCAGCACCCTGCTTGGCTATAATTCACCCCTCCACTTT.

The chain joins TRBV6-1 to TRBJ1-4; weak D call: TRBD1 (5 bases). V was clipped by 1 base and J by 6 bases, with 12 bases between them. The CDR3 length is 15 residues. The germline V gene has CDR1 MNHNS and CDR2 SASEGT. The CDR3 DNA sequence: TGTGCCAGCAGTGAAGGAGGTGGGGGGTATGAAAAACTGTTTTTT. This translates into CASSEGGGGYEKLFF.

The rearrangement links TRBV15 to TRBJ1-2; maybe TRBD1 (5 bases). V was shortened by 0 bases and J by 8 bases, with 16 bases between the two germline ends. The CDR3 covers 15 residues. The V gene's germline CDR1 is LNHNV and CDR2 YYDKDF (reference sequence). The DNA of the CDR3 is TGTGCCACCAGCAGAGATCTCGGGGGGGTAGAGGGCTACACCTTC. Residues: CATSRDLGGVEGYTF.

The genes are TRBV6-6 and TRBJ1-4; no firm D call. The CDR3 length is 12 residues. With 8 bases removed from V and 8 bases from J, the gap between germline ends came to 12 bases. Germline CDR1 is MNHNY and CDR2 is SVGAGI (reference sequence). CDR3 in amino acids: CASGLGSEKLFF. In nucleotides, the CDR3 is TGTGCCAGCGGGTTAGGTAGCGAAAAACTGTTTTTT.

The chain is built from TRBV7-9 and TRBJ1-6; 8 nucleotides align to TRBD1. The CDR3 runs 14 residues. Germline V gene lookup returns CDR1 SEHNR and CDR2 FQNEAQ (reference sequence). Losses at the gene ends were 3 bases for V and 10 bases for J; bases not matched to a gene: 5. CDR3 amino acids: CASSFGQGRSPLHF. The DNA for the CDR3 is TGTGCCAGCAGCTTTGGACAGGGCCGCTCACCCCTCCACTTT.

In this sample, this clone turned up a few times. The chain uses TRBV5-4 and TRBJ2-1, with D possibly TRBD1 on 7 matching bases. Germline V gives CDR1 SGHNT, CDR2 YYREEE (reference sequence). The CDR3 is made up of 15 amino acids. V gave up 3 bases and J gave up 7 bases, with 17 bases separating them. In nucleotides, the CDR3 is TGTGCCAGCAGCTCTGGTTGGGCAGGGGGGAATGAGCAGTTCTTC. Protein product: CASSSGWAGGNEQFF. Supplemented by reference TRBV5-4 and TRBJ2-1, the full variable domain reads ETGVTQSPTHLIKTRGQQVTLRCSSQSGHNTVSWYQQALGQGPQFIFQYYREEENGRGNFPPRFSGLQFPNYSSELNVNALELDDSALYLCASSSGWAGGNEQFFGPGTRLTVL.

This clone was seen just once. V usage is TRBV18 and J usage is TRBJ2-5; no reliable D call. Germline loops: CDR1 KGHSH, CDR2 LQKENI. This CDR3 is 13 amino acids long. V gave up 0 bases and J gave up 4 bases, with 6 bases separating them. The CDR3 coding sequence is TGTGCCAGCTCACCACCGGTATTAGAGACCCAGTACTTC. The encoded protein is CASSPPVLETQYF.

In this sample, this clone turned up once. The chain uses TRBV7-6 and TRBJ1-6; D call uncertain. Germline assignment: CDR1 SGHVS and CDR2 FNYEAQ. V lost 3 bases, J lost 8 bases, and 11 bases lay in between. The CDR3 has 14 amino acids. The DNA of the CDR3 is TGTGCCAGCAGCTTCCGGGAGAGGGATTCACCCCTCCACTTT. Its protein product is CASSFRERDSPLHF.